One sample yielded the 32 T cell receptor beta chains listed below, sequenced in a study of beta chain features in type 1 diabetes. Sequencing targeted expressed TCRB transcripts, as all isolated RNA had been reverse transcribed. Produced via immunoSEQ multiplex PCR; TCRdb's table is partial and in-frame only. The data hold 150,000 to 180,000 clones, with around 8% observed a single time. The material sequenced was central memory CD4+ T cells from blood. All receptors derive from a man between 18 and 35 years old in good health.

The chain uses TRBV5-6 and TRBJ2-5; D perhaps matches TRBD2 (6 bases). The J call may not be correct, given that the DNA end is closer to TRBJ2-7. The CDR3 is 15 amino acids. From germline, CDR1 is SGHDT and CDR2 YYEEEE. In DNA, the CDR3 is TGTGCCAGCAGCTTGGACTGGAGGGATCAGCCCGAGCAGTACTTC. Amino acid sequence: CASSLDWRDQPEQYF.

DNA for the CDR3: TGTGCCAGCAGCTACCTATCAGAAGCTTTCTTT. Its protein is CASSYLSEAFF. The V and J genes are TRBV7-2 and TRBJ1-1; D gene ambiguous. Trimming pared 4 bases from V and 8 bases from J, leaving 8 bases between. The germline V gene encodes CDR1 SGHTA and CDR2 FQGNSA. The CDR3 is 11 residues long.

This clone was seen many times. Germline and junction disagree at one end, which may indicate a read error. This chain joins TRBV7-2 and TRBJ2-7; 12 nucleotides line up with TRBD2. The CDR3 consists of 13 residues. Germline V CDR1 and CDR2: SGHTA, FQGNSA. The CDR3 spells CASSLAGGYEQYF. As DNA, the CDR3 is TGTGCCAGCAGCCTAGCGGGAGGGTACGAGCAGTACTTC. The variable domain in full, with the rest retrieved from reference TRBV7-2 and TRBJ2-7, is GAGVSQSPSNKVTEKGKDVELRCDPISGHTALYWYRQSLGQGLEFLIYFQGNSAPDKSGLPSDRFSAERTGGSVSTLTIQRTQQEDSAVYLCASSLAGGYEQYFGPGTRLTVT.

This clone was detected ten times or more. V usage is TRBV9 and J usage is TRBJ2-6; the match to TRBD1 covers 9 bases. The ends lost 4 bases at V and 2 bases at J; junction bases unmatched: 7. In germline, CDR1 is SGDLS, CDR2 YYNGEE. The CDR3 is 17 amino acids. As DNA, the CDR3 is TGTGCCAGCAGCCTCGGGACAGGGCTGGCTGGGGCCAACGTCCTGACTTTC. Amino acid sequence: CASSLGTGLAGANVLTF.

This clone was seen a handful of times. The chain carries TRBV10-3 and TRBJ2-7, with 9 bases fitting TRBD1. This CDR3 contains 15 residues. Looked up from germline, CDR1 is ENHRY and CDR2 is SYGVKD. V dropped 8 bases and J dropped 2; count of bases not matched to a gene: 10. DNA for the CDR3: TGTGCCATCCGGGCGGGACAGGGAACGACCTACGAGCAGTACTTC. It yields the protein CAIRAGQGTTYEQYF.

This clone was seen many times. The genes are TRBV14 and TRBJ2-7; tentatively, D is TRBD1 (5 bases). The CDR3 spans 17 residues. V dropped 0 bases and J dropped 3 bases, with 18 bases sitting between them. The V gene's germline CDR1 is SGHDN and CDR2 FVKESK. In DNA form, the CDR3 reads TGTGCCAGCAGCCAAGATCCTTGGGGCCGACGACACTACGAGCAGTACTTC. This sequence encodes CASSQDPWGRRHYEQYF.

This clone came up a few times. V gene TRBV14 combines with J gene TRBJ2-7; D perhaps matches TRBD2 (5 bases). Trimming shortened V by 1 base and J by 3 bases, and 13 bases separated the two germline ends. The V gene's germline CDR1 is SGHDN and CDR2 FVKESK. CDR3 size: 15 residues. Written as DNA, the CDR3 is TGTGCCAGCAGCCAAGGGTTCGGGGTGGGCTACGAGCAGTACTTC. This codes for CASSQGFGVGYEQYF. The complete variable domain, with remaining parts taken from reference TRBV14 and TRBJ2-7, reads EAGVTQFPSHSVIEKGQTVTLRCDPISGHDNLYWYRRVMGKEIKFLLHFVKESKQDESGMPNNRFLAERTGGTYSTLKVQPAELEDSGVYFCASSQGFGVGYEQYFGPGTRLTVT.

This clone was seen only a few times. V is TRBV28 and J is TRBJ1-1, with a possible D match to TRBD1 (5 bases). The V end was cut by 3 bases, the J end by 0 bases, with 11 bases between. The CDR3 spans 15 residues. The germline CDR1 and CDR2 sequences are MDHEN and SYDVKM. The CDR3 sequence is CASSFGGGLNTEAFF. CDR3 coding DNA: TGTGCCAGCAGTTTCGGGGGAGGACTGAACACTGAAGCTTTCTTT.

This clone came up a few times. The rearrangement joins TRBV4-3 to TRBJ1-4, with 11 positions matching TRBD1. Germline CDR1 LGHNA, CDR2 YSLEER. CDR3 length equals 16 residues. The trim removed 4 bases at V and 8 bases at J, leaving 9 bases unmatched. The CDR3 DNA reads as TGCGCCAGCAGCCGACTCTTGGGGGACAGGGGGGAAAAACTGTTTTTT. Translating it yields CASSRLLGDRGEKLFF.

This clone was observed a handful of times. The chain carries TRBV2 and TRBJ1-1; tentative D call: TRBD1 (5 bases). Germline CDR1 SNHLY, CDR2 FYNNEI. V dropped 3 bases and J dropped 1 base, with 12 bases sitting between them. The CDR3 is 15 residues long. CDR3 bases: TGTGCCAGCAGTGAGGGTTTTGGGGCGAACACTGAAGCTTTCTTT. This encodes CASSEGFGANTEAFF.

CDR3 DNA sequence: TGTGCCAGCAGATTAGATTCGAACACCGGGGAGCTGTTTTTT. Translated, it gives CASRLDSNTGELFF. This sequence joins TRBV9 and TRBJ2-2; no clear D. Germline CDR1 reads SGDLS; CDR2 reads YYNGEE. V lost 5 bases and J lost 0, with 8 bases in between. CDR3 length equals 14 residues.

The V and J genes are TRBV10-3 and TRBJ2-5; D may be TRBD2 (6 bases). The germline V gene has CDR1 ENHRY and CDR2 SYGVKD. The V end was cut by 8 bases, the J end by 5 bases, with 15 bases between. The CDR3 totals 13 residues. The CDR3 protein is CAIGGSVAETQYF. The CDR3 nucleotides read TGTGCCATCGGGGGGTCCGTAGCGGAGACCCAGTACTTC.

The rearrangement joins TRBV7-9 to TRBJ1-1, with TRBD1 matching over 8 bases. Germline trimming cut 1 base from V and 3 bases from J; bases unmatched to any gene: 4. Per germline, CDR1 SEHNR and CDR2 FQNEAQ (reference sequence). CDR3 length equals 15 residues. Written as DNA, the CDR3 is TGTGCCAGCAGCTTAGGGAACAGGGGGTACACTGAAGCTTTCTTT. Its protein is CASSLGNRGYTEAFF.

This sequence joins TRBV9 and TRBJ2-7; TRBD1 might be the D (8 bases). Trimming cost V 7 bases and J 6 bases, with 26 bases left between them. CDR1 is SGDLS and CDR2 is YYNGEE in the germline V gene. This CDR3 has 16 residues. CDR3 bases: TGTGCCAGCTCCGAGGTGGGGGGGACAGGCCTCTCCGAGCAGTACTTC. Protein sequence: CASSEVGGTGLSEQYF. The full variable domain, rest sourced from reference TRBV9 and TRBJ2-7, is DSGVTQTPKHLITATGQRVTLRCSPRSGDLSVYWYQQSLDQGLQFLIQYYNGEERAKGNILERFSAQQFPDLHSELNLSSLELGDSALYFCASSEVGGTGLSEQYFGPGTRLTVT.

This clone was seen only a few times. This chain joins TRBV7-9 and TRBJ1-2, with a possible D match to TRBD1 (5 bases). V lost 2 bases, J lost 4 bases, and 8 bases lay in between. Germline CDR1 is SEHNR and CDR2 is FQNEAQ (reference sequence). The CDR3 consists of 13 residues. The DNA for the CDR3 is TGTGCCAGCAGCTTAAGACAGAGCTATGGCTACACCTTC. Protein: CASSLRQSYGYTF.

The chain has TRBV30 and TRBJ1-1; 7 positions match TRBD1. CDR3 length: 14 residues. Germline V gives CDR1 GTSNPN, CDR2 SVGIG (reference sequence). The trim removed 6 bases at V and 2 bases at J, leaving 9 bases unmatched. CDR3 nucleotides: TGTGCCTGTCCCACAGGGGTCCTAAACACTGAAGCTTTCTTT. Encoded protein: CACPTGVLNTEAFF.

This clone was observed a few times. V usage is TRBV28 and J usage is TRBJ2-3; D not certain. This CDR3 has 14 residues. In germline, CDR1 is MDHEN, CDR2 SYDVKM. Trimming pared 6 bases from V and 3 bases from J, leaving 13 bases between. CDR3 sequence reads: CASSFRVWTDTQYF. The CDR3 coding sequence is TGTGCCAGCAGCTTTCGGGTATGGACAGATACGCAGTATTTT. The full variable domain, with the rest looked up from reference TRBV28 and TRBJ2-3, is DVKVTQSSRYLVKRTGEKVFLECVQDMDHENMFWYRQDPGLGLRLIYFSYDVKMKEKGDIPEGYSVSREKKERFSLILESASTNQTSMYLCASSFRVWTDTQYFGPGTRLTVL.

The chain is built from TRBV7-2 and TRBJ2-3, with 7 bases aligning to TRBD2. V dropped 1 base and J dropped 2; count of bases not matched to a gene: 6. The CDR3 loop spans 16 amino acids. In germline, CDR1 is SGHTA, CDR2 FQGNSA. The CDR3 bases are TGTGCCAGCAGCTTAGATCCTAGCGGTTACACAGATACGCAGTATTTT. This codes for CASSLDPSGYTDTQYF.

The chain has TRBV9 and TRBJ2-1; 11 nucleotides line up with TRBD2. This CDR3 contains 14 residues. The J segment lost 9 bases and the V segment lost 6 bases, leaving 8 bases of the junction unmatched. Germline V gene sequence: CDR1 SGDLS, CDR2 YYNGEE. Here the CDR3 reads CASTLGLAVVEQFF. CDR3 nucleotides: TGTGCCAGCACCCTGGGACTAGCGGTGGTTGAGCAGTTCTTC.

This clone was recorded a few times. The CDR3 bases are TGTGCCAGCGGGACTAGCGGGAGAAGAGGATCCGGGGAGCTGTTTTTT. This translates into CASGTSGRRGSGELFF. V usage is TRBV19 and J usage is TRBJ2-2; 14 bases line up with TRBD2. The V and J ends lost 9 bases and 6 bases, in that order; junction bases with no gene match: 9. The CDR3 has 16 amino acids. Germline CDR1 and CDR2: LNHDA and SQIVND (reference sequence).

This clone was seen more than once but under ten times. The chain uses TRBV7-2 and TRBJ1-2, with a possible D match to TRBD1 (6 bases). V was clipped by 5 bases and J by 4 bases, with 17 bases between them. The CDR3 is 15 amino acids. The V gene's germline CDR1 is SGHTA and CDR2 FQGNSA. CDR3: CASSPGQYHPYGYTF. CDR3 in DNA: TGTGCCAGCAGCCCAGGACAGTATCATCCCTATGGCTACACCTTC.

This sequence joins TRBV27 and TRBJ1-1, with 7 bases aligning to TRBD1. J gave up 0 bases and V 3 bases, and 7 bases lay outside the gene matches. Germline CDR1 is MNHEY and CDR2 is SMNVEV (reference sequence). This CDR3 comprises 16 residues. The CDR3 region is CASSFRTGRMNTEAFF. CDR3 bases: TGTGCCAGCAGTTTCCGGACAGGAAGGATGAACACTGAAGCTTTCTTT.

This clone was seen many times. The rearrangement joins TRBV14 to TRBJ2-7; 10 bases are a match to TRBD1. Losses at the gene ends were 0 bases for V and 5 bases for J; bases not matched to a gene: 7. The CDR3 length is 16 residues. CDR1 is SGHDN and CDR2 is FVKESK in the germline V gene. The CDR3 bases are TGTGCCAGCAGCCAAGATACCGCCGGGACAGGGGACGAGCAGTACTTC. This codes for CASSQDTAGTGDEQYF.

In its sample, this clone was seen many times. V is TRBV18 and J is TRBJ2-7, with TRBD2 matching 11 bases. Germline CDR1 and CDR2: KGHSH and LQKENI. CDR3 length: 14 amino acids. With 5 bases clipped from V and 5 bases from J, the junction kept 5 bases outside the gene matches. The CDR3 is CASSVTSGSDEQYF. In nucleotides, the CDR3 is TGTGCCAGCTCAGTTACTAGCGGGAGCGACGAGCAGTACTTC.

This clone was detected many times. The gene calls are TRBV5-6 and TRBJ2-7; 12 bases align to TRBD2. Per the germline V gene, CDR1 is SGHDT and CDR2 is YYEEEE. The CDR3 sequence is 17 residues long. Trimming at V came to 3 bases and at J to 1 base, leaving 8 bases not matched to a gene. CDR3 in amino acids: CASSSPGLAGRSYEQYF. DNA of the CDR3: TGTGCCAGCAGCTCTCCGGGACTAGCGGGTAGGTCCTACGAGCAGTACTTC.

The sample holds one count of this clone. The V and J genes are TRBV7-2 and TRBJ2-1; D may be TRBD2 (6 bases). Germline V gene sequence: CDR1 SGHTA, CDR2 FQGNSA. With 5 bases removed from V and 1 base from J, the gap between germline ends came to 21 bases. This CDR3 comprises 18 residues. The CDR3 DNA sequence: TGTGCCAGCAGCCCTTGGACAACGGGACTGATATCCTACAATGAGCAGTTCTTC. The encoded protein is CASSPWTTGLISYNEQFF. Filled out from reference TRBV7-2 and TRBJ2-1, the complete variable domain reads GAGVSQSPSNKVTEKGKDVELRCDPISGHTALYWYRQSLGQGLEFLIYFQGNSAPDKSGLPSDRFSAERTGGSVSTLTIQRTQQEDSAVYLCASSPWTTGLISYNEQFFGPGTRLTVL.

CDR3 coding DNA: TGTGCCAGCAGCTTACGGACAGGGGAGACCCAGTACTTC. Translating gives CASSLRTGETQYF. The rearrangement joins TRBV7-2 to TRBJ2-5; 8 bases fit TRBD1. The CDR3 is 13 amino acids. Germline trimming cut 2 bases from V and 5 bases from J; bases unmatched to any gene: 1. CDR1 and CDR2 from the germline V gene are SGHTA and FQGNSA.

This clone was seen at least ten times. The CDR3 nucleotides are TGTGCCAGCTCACCAAGGAGTAACAGGGGTTTGGAGGGGACTGAAGCTTTCTTT. It encodes CASSPRSNRGLEGTEAFF. The V call is TRBV18, the J call TRBJ1-1; 7 bases fit TRBD1. CDR3 size: 18 residues. Germline V gene sequence: CDR1 KGHSH, CDR2 LQKENI. J was trimmed by 5 bases and V by 2 bases; bases with no gene match: 17.

The chain recombines TRBV7-9 with TRBJ1-1, with D unclear. The CDR3 sequence is 14 residues long. Germline V gene data show CDR1 as SEHNR and CDR2 as FQNEAQ (reference sequence). V was clipped by 2 bases and J by 5 bases, with 12 bases between them. In nucleotides, the CDR3 is TGTGCCAGCAGCTTATTAGGGAGGAGAACTGAAGCTTTCTTT. This codes for CASSLLGRRTEAFF.

This clone occurred many times. This chain uses TRBV29-1 with TRBJ2-1; D ambiguous. In germline, CDR1 is SQVTM, CDR2 ANQGSEA. This CDR3 has 14 amino acids. V shed 1 base and J shed 2 bases, with 9 bases lying between them. As DNA, the CDR3 is TGCAGCGTTGAAGGGAGTCAAACCTACAATGAGCAGTTCTTC. Protein product: CSVEGSQTYNEQFF.

Concerning this clone itself: The same CDR3 can be traced to other DNA sequences in this sample. The chain is built from TRBV7-3 and TRBJ2-3, with D tentatively TRBD1 (5 bases). The CDR3 has 14 residues. V was cut by 1 base and J by 6 bases, with 11 bases left in between. The V gene's germline CDR1 is SGHTA and CDR2 FQGTGA. CDR3 protein: CASSLSQGRDTQYF. DNA of the CDR3: TGTGCCAGCAGCTTAAGTCAGGGTCGGGATACGCAGTATTTT.

The J gene is TRBJ2-2, the V gene TRBV14; no clear D. The ends were cut back, 1 base at V and 5 bases at J, with 5 bases in the middle. Germline CDR1 is SGHDN and CDR2 is FVKESK. The CDR3 is made up of 13 amino acids. The CDR3 region has the DNA TGTGCCAGCAGCCAAGGACTGACCGGGGAGCTGTTTTTT. Its translation: CASSQGLTGELFF.